The present T cell receptor (beta chain) was sequenced within a study of shared T cell receptors in the human thymus. The CDR3 contains 18 residues. Per the germline V gene, CDR1 is SGHRS and CDR2 is YFSETQ. V lost 0 bases and J lost 0; bases outside the gene matches: 5. Measured with immunoSEQ multiplex PCR; TCRdb has only the in-frame clones, and not every one. The table has roughly 550,000 clones, around 78% seen once. The sample was also linked to a second study, of human thymus T cells. From that paper: During corrective heart surgery, resections were taken, and the thymus tissue came from them. Blood and thymic repertoires both appeared biased in V and J gene usage.

Input material: thymocytes. The chain links TRBV5-1 to TRBJ2-7, with TRBD2 matching 14 bases. This TCR was sampled from a boy younger than two with a congenital heart defect. Written as DNA, the CDR3 is TGCGCCAGCAGCTTGGGGACTAGCGGGAGGCCGCGCTCCTACGAGCAGTACTTC. It is translated as CASSLGTSGRPRSYEQYF.